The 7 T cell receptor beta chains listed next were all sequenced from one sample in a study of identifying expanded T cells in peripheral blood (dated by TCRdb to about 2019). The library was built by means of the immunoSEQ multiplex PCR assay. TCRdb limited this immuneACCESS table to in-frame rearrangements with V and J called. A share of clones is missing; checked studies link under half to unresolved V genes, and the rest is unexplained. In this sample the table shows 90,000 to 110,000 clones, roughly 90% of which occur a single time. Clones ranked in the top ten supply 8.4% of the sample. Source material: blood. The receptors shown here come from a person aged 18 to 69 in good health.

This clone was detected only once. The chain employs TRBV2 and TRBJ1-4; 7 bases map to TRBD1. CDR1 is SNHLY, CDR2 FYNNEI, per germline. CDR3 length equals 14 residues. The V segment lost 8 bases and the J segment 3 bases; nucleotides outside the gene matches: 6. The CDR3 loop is CASQGGGPNEKLFF. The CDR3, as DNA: TGTGCCAGCCAGGGGGGGGGACCTAATGAAAAACTGTTTTTT.

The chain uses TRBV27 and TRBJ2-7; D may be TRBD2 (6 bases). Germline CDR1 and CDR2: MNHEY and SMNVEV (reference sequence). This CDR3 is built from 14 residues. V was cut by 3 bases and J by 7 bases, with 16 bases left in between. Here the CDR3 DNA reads TGTGCCAGCAGTTTTTCCAGGGACTTGTCGGAGCAGTACTTC. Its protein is CASSFSRDLSEQYF.

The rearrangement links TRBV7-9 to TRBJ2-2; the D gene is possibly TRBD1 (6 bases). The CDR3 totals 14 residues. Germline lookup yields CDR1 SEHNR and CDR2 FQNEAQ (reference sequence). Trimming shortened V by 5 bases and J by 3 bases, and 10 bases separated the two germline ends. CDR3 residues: CASSVGHDTGELFF. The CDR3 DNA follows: TGTGCCAGCAGCGTGGGACACGACACCGGGGAGCTGTTTTTT.

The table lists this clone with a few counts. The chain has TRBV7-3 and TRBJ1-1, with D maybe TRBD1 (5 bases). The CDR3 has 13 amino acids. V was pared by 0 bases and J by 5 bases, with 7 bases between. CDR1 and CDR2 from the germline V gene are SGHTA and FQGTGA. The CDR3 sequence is CASSLTAGTEAFF. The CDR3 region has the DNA TGTGCCAGCAGCTTAACGGCAGGGACTGAAGCTTTCTTT.

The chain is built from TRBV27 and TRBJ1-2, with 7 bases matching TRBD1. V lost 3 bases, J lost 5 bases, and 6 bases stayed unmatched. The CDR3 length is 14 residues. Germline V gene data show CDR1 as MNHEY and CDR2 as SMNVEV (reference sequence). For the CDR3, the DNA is TGTGCCAGCAGTTTCCGGCAGGGGGTGTATGGCTACACCTTC. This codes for CASSFRQGVYGYTF.

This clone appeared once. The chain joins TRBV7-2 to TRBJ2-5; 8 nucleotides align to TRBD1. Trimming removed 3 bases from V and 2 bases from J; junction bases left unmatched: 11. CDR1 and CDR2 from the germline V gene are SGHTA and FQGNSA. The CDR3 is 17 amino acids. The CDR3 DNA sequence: TGTGCCAGCAGCTTGGTCGGCCAGGGGGCTCTTCAAGAGACCCAGTACTTC. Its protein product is CASSLVGQGALQETQYF.

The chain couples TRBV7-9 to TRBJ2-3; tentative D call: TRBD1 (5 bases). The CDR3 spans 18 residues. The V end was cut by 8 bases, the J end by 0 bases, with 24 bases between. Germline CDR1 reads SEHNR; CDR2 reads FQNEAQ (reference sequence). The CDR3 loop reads CASPAVGAGIDSTDTQYF. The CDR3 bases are TGTGCCAGCCCCGCGGTGGGTGCAGGGATAGATAGCACAGATACGCAGTATTTT.